At least ten counts were recorded for the clone carrying this TCR beta chain. Its antigen remains unknown. This sample is drawn from a study of identical twins. The study, taken as a whole, reports: With beta out-of-frame sequences, excess sharing by twins was weaker. Beta clonotypes that were abundant in cord blood contained fewer insertions, a pattern absent from memory repertoires. Out-of-frame alpha sequences common to twins exhibited an excess of low generation probability.

Template switching supplied a universal primer site; unique molecular identifiers were carried on the cDNA. From the 5' RACE reads, TCRdb called clonotypes with MiXCR, one entry per CDR3 protein. The table has some 250,000 distinct CDR3 sequences, about 12% seen once. CDR3 size: 15 residues. V lost 5 bases and J lost 10, with 21 bases in between. These data also featured in a second study, about yellow fever vaccine responses in identical twins.

The chain is built from TRBV12-3 or TRBV12-4 and TRBJ2-1; possibly TRBD1 or TRBD2 for D (5 bases each). The sequenced sample was memory (CD45RO+) T cells sorted from blood. This receptor was identified in a woman under 30 in good health. CDR3: CASSGGTLRSGEQFF. The CDR3 DNA follows: TGTGCCAGCAGTGGTGGGACCCTACGGTCGGGAGAGCAGTTCTTC.